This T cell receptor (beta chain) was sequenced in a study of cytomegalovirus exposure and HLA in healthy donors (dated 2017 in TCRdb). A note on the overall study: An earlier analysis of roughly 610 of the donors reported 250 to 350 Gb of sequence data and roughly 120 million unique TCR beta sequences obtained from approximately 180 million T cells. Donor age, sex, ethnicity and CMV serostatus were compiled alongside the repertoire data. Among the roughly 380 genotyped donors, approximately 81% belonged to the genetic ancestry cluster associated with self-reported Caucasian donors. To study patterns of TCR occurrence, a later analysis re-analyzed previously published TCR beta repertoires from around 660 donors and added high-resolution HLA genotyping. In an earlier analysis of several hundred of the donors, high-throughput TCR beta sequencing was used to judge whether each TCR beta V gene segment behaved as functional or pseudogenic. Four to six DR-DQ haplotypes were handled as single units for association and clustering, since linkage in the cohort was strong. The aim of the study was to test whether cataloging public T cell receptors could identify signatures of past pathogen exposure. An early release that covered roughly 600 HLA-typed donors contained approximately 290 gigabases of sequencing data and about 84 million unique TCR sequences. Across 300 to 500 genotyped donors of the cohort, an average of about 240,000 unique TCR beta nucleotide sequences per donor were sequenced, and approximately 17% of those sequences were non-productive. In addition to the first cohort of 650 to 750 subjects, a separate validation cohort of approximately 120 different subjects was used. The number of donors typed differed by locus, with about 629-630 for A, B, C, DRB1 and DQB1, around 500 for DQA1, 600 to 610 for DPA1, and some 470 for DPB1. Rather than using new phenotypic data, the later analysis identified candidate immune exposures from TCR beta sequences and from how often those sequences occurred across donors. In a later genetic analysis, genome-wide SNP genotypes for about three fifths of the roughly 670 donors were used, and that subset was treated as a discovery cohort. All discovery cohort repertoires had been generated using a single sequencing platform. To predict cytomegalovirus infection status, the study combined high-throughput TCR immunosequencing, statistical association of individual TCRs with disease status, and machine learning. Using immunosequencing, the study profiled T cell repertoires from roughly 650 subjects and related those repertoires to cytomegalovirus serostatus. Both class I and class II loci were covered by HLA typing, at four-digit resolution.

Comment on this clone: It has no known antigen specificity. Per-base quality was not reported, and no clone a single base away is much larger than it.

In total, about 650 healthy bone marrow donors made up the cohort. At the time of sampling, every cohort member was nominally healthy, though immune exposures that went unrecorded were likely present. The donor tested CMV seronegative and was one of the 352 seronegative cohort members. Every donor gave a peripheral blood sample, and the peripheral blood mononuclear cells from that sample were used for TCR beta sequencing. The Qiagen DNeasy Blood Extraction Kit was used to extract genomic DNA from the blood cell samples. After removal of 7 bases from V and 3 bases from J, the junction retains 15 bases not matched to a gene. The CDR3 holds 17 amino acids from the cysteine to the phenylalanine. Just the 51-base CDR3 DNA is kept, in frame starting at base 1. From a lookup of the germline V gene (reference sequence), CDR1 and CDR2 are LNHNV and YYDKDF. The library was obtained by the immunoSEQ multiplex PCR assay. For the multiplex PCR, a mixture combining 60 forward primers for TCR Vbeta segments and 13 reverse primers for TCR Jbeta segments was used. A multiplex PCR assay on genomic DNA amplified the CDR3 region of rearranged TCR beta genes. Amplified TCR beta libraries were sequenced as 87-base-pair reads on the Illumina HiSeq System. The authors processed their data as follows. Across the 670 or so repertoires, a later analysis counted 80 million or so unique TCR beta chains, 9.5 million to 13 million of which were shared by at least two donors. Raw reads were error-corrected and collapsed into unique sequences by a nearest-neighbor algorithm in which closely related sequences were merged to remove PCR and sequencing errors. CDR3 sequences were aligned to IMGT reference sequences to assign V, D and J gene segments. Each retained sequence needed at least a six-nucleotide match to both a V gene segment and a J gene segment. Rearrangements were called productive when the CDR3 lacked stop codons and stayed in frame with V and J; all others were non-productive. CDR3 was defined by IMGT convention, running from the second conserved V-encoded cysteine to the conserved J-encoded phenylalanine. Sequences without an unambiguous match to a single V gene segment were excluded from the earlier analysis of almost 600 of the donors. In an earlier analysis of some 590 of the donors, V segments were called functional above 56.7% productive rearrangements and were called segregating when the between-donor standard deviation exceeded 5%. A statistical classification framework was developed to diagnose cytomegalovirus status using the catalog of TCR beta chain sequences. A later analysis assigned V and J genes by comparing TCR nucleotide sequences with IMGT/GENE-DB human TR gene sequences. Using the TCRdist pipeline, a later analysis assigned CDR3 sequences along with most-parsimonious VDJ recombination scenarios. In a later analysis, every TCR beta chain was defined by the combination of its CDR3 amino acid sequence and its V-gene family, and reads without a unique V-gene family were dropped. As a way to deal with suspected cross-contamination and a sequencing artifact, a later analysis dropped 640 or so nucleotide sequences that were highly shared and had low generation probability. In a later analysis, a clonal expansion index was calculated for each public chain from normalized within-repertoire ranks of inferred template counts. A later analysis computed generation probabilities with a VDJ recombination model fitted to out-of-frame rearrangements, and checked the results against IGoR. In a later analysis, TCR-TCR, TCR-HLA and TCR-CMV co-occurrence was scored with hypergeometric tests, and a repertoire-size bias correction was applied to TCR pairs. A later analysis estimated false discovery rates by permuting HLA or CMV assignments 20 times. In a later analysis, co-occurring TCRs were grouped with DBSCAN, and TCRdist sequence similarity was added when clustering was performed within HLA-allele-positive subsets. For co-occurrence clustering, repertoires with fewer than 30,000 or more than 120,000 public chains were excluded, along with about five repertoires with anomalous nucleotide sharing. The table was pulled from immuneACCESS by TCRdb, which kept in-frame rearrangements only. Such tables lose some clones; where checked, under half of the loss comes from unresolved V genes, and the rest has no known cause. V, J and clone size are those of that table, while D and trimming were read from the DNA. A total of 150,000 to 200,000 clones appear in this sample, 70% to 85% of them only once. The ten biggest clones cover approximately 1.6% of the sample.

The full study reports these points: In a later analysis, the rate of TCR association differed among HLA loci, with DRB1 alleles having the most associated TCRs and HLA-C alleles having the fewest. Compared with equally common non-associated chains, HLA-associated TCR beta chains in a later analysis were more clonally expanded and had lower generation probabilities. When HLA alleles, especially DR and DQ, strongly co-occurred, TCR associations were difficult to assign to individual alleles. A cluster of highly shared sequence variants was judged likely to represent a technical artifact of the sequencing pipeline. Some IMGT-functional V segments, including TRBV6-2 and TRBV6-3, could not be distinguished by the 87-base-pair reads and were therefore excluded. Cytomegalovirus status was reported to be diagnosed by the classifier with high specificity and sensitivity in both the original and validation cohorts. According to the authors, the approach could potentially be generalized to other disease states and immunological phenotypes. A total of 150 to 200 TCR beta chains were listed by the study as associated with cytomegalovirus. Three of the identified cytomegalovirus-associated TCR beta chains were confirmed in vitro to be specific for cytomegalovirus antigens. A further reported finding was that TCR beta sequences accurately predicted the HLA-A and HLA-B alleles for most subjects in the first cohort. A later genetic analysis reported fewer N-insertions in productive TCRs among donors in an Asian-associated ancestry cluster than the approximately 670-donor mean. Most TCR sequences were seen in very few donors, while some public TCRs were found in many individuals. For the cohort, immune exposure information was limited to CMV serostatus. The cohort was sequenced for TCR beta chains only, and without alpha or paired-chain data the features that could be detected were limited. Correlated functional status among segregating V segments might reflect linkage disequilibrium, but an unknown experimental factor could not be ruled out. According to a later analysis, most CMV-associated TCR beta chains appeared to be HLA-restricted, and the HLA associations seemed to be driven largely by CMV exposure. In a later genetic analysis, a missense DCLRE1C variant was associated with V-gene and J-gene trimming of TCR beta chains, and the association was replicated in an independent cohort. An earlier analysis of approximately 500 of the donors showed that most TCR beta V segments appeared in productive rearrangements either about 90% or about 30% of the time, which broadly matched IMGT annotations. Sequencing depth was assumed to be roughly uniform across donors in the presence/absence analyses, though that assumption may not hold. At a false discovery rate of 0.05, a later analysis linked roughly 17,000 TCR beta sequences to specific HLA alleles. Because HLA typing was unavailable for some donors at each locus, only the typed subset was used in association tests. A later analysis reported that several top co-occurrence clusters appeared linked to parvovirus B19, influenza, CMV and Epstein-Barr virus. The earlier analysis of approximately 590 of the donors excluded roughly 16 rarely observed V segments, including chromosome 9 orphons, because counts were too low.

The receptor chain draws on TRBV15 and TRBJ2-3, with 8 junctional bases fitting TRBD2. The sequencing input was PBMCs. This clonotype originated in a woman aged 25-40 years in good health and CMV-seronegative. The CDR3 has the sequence CATKSGGGGGLTDTQYF. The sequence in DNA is TGTGCCACCAAGAGTGGGGGCGGCGGGGGGCTTACAGATACGCAGTATTTT. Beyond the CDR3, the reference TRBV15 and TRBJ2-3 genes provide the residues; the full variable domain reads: DAMVIQNPRYQVTQFGKPVTLSCSQTLNHNVMYWYQQKSSQAPKLLFHYYDKDFNNEADTPDNFQSRRPNTSFCFLDIRSPGLGDTAMYLCATKSGGGGGLTDTQYFGPGTRLTVL.